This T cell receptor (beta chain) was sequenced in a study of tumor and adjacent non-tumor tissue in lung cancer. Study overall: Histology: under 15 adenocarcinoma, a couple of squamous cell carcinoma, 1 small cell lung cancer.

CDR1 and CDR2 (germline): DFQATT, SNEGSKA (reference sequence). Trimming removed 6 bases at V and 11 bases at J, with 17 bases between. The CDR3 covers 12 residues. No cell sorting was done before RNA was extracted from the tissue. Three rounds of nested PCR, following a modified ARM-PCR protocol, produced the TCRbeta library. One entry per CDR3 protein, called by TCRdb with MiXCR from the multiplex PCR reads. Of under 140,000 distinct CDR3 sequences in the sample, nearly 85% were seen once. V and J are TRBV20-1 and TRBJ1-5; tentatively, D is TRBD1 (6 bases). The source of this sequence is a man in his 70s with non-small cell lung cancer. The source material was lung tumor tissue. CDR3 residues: CSAHAWGAAQHF. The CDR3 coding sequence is TGCAGTGCCCATGCGTGGGGGGCAGCCCAGCATTTT.